The next 20 T cell receptor beta chains were all read from a single sample in a study of T cell responses to AZD1222 COVID-19 vaccine. Sequencing was performed with immunoSEQ multiplex PCR; in TCRdb, only in-frame clones are kept and a portion is missing. The sample includes about 110,000 clones, 92% of them seen just once. The sample in question was peripheral blood, obtained on day 0 of AZD1222 vaccination. Receptor source: an adult in good health.

The J gene is TRBJ2-1, the V gene TRBV30; D remains ambiguous. Germline V gene lookup returns CDR1 GTSNPN and CDR2 SVGIG (reference sequence). With 2 bases removed from V and 8 bases from J, the gap between germline ends came to 4 bases. CDR3 length: 10 amino acids. The CDR3 here is CAWSRDEQFF. In nucleotides, the CDR3 is TGTGCCTGGAGTCGAGATGAGCAGTTCTTC. Looking up the rest from reference TRBV30 and TRBJ2-1 gives the full variable domain: SQTIHQWPATLVQPVGSPLSLECTVEGTSNPNLYWYRQAAGRGLQLLFYSVGIGQISSEVPQNLSASRPQDRQFILSSKKLLLSDSGFYLCAWSRDEQFFGPGTRLTVL.

The chain combines TRBV7-2 with TRBJ2-5; D is unclear. Germline V gene sequence: CDR1 SGHTA, CDR2 FQGNSA. The V and J ends lost 3 bases and 4 bases respectively, with 6 bases between them. The CDR3 runs to 12 residues. The CDR3 DNA reads TGTGCCAGCAGCTTGATGGGAGAGACCCAGTACTTC. It encodes CASSLMGETQYF.

The gene calls are TRBV2 and TRBJ2-7; 7 nucleotides match TRBD2. This CDR3 has 16 amino acids. V lost 2 bases and J lost 6; bases outside the gene matches: 13. The germline CDR1 and CDR2 sequences are SNHLY and FYNNEI. The CDR3 DNA follows: TGTGCCAGCAGTGAATTGTTGGGCAGCTCGGGGGGCGAGCAGTACTTC. It yields the protein CASSELLGSSGGEQYF.

This sequence joins TRBV7-9 and TRBJ2-5; 7 bases are shared with TRBD1. The CDR3 runs 15 residues. After removal of 3 bases from V and 1 base from J, the junction contained 5 bases not matched to a gene. CDR1 and CDR2 from the germline V gene are SEHNR and FQNEAQ (reference sequence). The CDR3 protein is CASSFGTVRQETQYF. CDR3 coding DNA: TGTGCCAGCAGCTTTGGGACAGTACGCCAAGAGACCCAGTACTTC.

The rearrangement joins TRBV27 to TRBJ2-1; TRBD2 matches 8 bases. Trimming cost V 5 bases and J 6 bases; bases outside gene matches: 12. The germline V gene encodes CDR1 MNHEY and CDR2 SMNVEV (reference sequence). The CDR3 has 16 residues. The DNA of the CDR3 is TGTGCCAGCAGTATCACAGCGGGGGATATAGTCAATGAGCAGTTCTTC. It specifies CASSITAGDIVNEQFF.

The V call is TRBV19, the J call TRBJ1-5, with 7 bases lining up with TRBD1. The V and J ends lost 8 bases and 3 bases, in that order; junction bases with no gene match: 16. The CDR3 is 17 amino acids. CDR1 and CDR2 (germline): LNHDA, SQIVND (reference sequence). The CDR3 sequence is CASDLLGQRDTNQPQHF. CDR3 bases: TGTGCCAGTGACCTTCTGGGACAGCGAGACACCAATCAGCCCCAGCATTTT. Full variable domain (rest looked up from reference TRBV19 and TRBJ1-5): DGGITQSPKYLFRKEGQNVTLSCEQNLNHDAMYWYRQDPGQGLRLIYYSQIVNDFQKGDIAEGYSVSREKKESFPLTVTSAQKNPTAFYLCASDLLGQRDTNQPQHFGDGTRLSIL.

This clone occurred a few times. This chain links TRBV6-6 with TRBJ2-1, with 7 bases lining up with TRBD2. V shed 0 bases, J shed 1 base, and the junction held 3 bases outside the gene matches. The length of the CDR3 is 16 residues. CDR1 is MNHNY and CDR2 is SVGAGI in the germline V gene (reference sequence). The CDR3 DNA is TGTGCCAGCAGTTACTCGGGGGGGGTATCCTACAATGAGCAGTTCTTC. Its translation is CASSYSGGVSYNEQFF.

The V call is TRBV11-3, the J call TRBJ1-1; the D gene is possibly TRBD1 (5 bases). Trimming removed 0 bases at V and 4 bases at J, with 6 bases between. CDR3 size: 13 residues. Germline V gene lookup returns CDR1 SGHNT and CDR2 YENEEA. CDR3: CASSLEGTTEAFF. CDR3 nucleotides: TGTGCCAGCAGCTTAGAGGGGACCACTGAAGCTTTCTTT.

This clone was seen once. The chain joins TRBV4-2 to TRBJ1-6; D is unclear. The CDR3 spans 14 residues. V lost 3 bases and J 8 bases, leaving 11 bases between the germline ends. The V gene's germline CDR1 is LGHNA and CDR2 YNFKEQ. CDR3: CASSQLDGYSPLHF. The DNA for the CDR3 is TGTGCCAGCAGCCAGCTGGACGGGTATTCACCCCTCCACTTT.

Here the CDR3 reads CASSLEPGQGQAFF. The DNA of the CDR3 is TGTGCCAGCTCCTTGGAACCGGGACAGGGCCAAGCTTTCTTT. The V call is TRBV18, the J call TRBJ1-1; 9 bases align to TRBD1. The V segment lost 6 bases and the J segment 9 bases; nucleotides outside the gene matches: 11. Per germline, CDR1 KGHSH and CDR2 LQKENI. There are 14 residues in the CDR3.

The V call is TRBV7-9, the J call TRBJ1-2; D not certain. The CDR3 has 15 residues. V was clipped by 8 bases and J by 4 bases, with 20 bases between them. Germline-derived CDR1 and CDR2 are SEHNR and FQNEAQ (reference sequence). DNA for the CDR3: TGTGCCAGCTCATTACTTGGGGTCTCTCCCTATGGCTACACCTTC. Translating it yields CASSLLGVSPYGYTF.

The chain is built from TRBV7-8 and TRBJ1-5, with TRBD1 matching over 9 bases. V gave up 8 bases and J gave up 2 bases; unmatched junction bases: 10. CDR3 length: 16 amino acids. Germline V gives CDR1 SGHVS, CDR2 FQNEAQ. The CDR3 DNA follows: TGTGCCAGCGCTACCATACGACAGGGGGGCAATCAGCCCCAGCATTTT. Translated, it gives CASATIRQGGNQPQHF.

V is TRBV28 and J is TRBJ1-5; perhaps TRBD1 as D (6 bases). The CDR3 spans 14 residues. Germline-derived CDR1 and CDR2 are MDHEN and SYDVKM. The V end was cut by 6 bases, the J end by 5 bases, with 14 bases between. The CDR3 nucleotides read TGTGCCAGCAGCTACAGGGTTTGGGATCAGCCCCAGCATTTT. Translating it yields CASSYRVWDQPQHF.

The V and J genes are TRBV7-2 and TRBJ1-3; no clear D gene. The V and J ends lost 5 bases and 3 bases respectively, with 8 bases between them. Germline CDR1 SGHTA, CDR2 FQGNSA. The CDR3 is 13 amino acids. CDR3 in DNA: TGTGCCAGCAGCCAAGAGAGTGGAAACACCATATATTTT. Its translation is CASSQESGNTIYF.

The chain carries TRBV3-1 (or the pseudogene TRBV3-2) and TRBJ1-3; D remains ambiguous. Trimming removed 0 bases from V and 5 bases from J, with 11 bases in between. The CDR3 consists of 15 residues. Per the germline V gene, CDR1 is LGHDT and CDR2 is YNNKEL (reference sequence). CDR3 region: CASSQDGSSRNTIYF. CDR3 nucleotide sequence: TGTGCCAGCAGCCAAGATGGGTCTTCTAGAAACACCATATATTTT.

Note on this clone: The same CDR3 can be traced to other DNA sequences in this sample. The chain links TRBV18 to TRBJ1-2; TRBD1 matches at 7 bases. The germline gives CDR1 KGHSH, CDR2 LQKENI. CDR3 size: 13 residues. Trimming took 3 bases from V and 3 from J; bases not matched to a gene: 1. Written as DNA, the CDR3 is TGTGCCAGCTCACCCGGGACAGACTATGGCTACACCTTC. The encoded protein is CASSPGTDYGYTF.

The V and J genes are TRBV5-6 and TRBJ2-1, with 9 bases lining up with TRBD1. Germline V lookup: CDR1 SGHDT, CDR2 YYEEEE. This CDR3 has 15 amino acids. J was trimmed by 4 bases and V by 4 bases; bases with no gene match: 6. Here the CDR3 reads CASSPDRGFYNEQFF. In nucleotides, the CDR3 is TGTGCCAGCAGCCCGGACAGGGGCTTTTACAATGAGCAGTTCTTC.

J is TRBJ2-3 and V is TRBV7-9, with D possibly being TRBD2 (5 bases). V lost 7 bases to trimming and J lost 4 bases, with 18 bases between them. This CDR3 has 15 amino acids. Germline V gene sequence: CDR1 SEHNR, CDR2 FQNEAQ (reference sequence). CDR3 in amino acids: CASIRSGRESDTQYF. The CDR3 DNA sequence: TGTGCCAGCATAAGGTCGGGCCGGGAATCAGATACGCAGTATTTT. Full variable domain (missing parts from reference TRBV7-9 and TRBJ2-3): DTGVSQNPRHKITKRGQNVTFRCDPISEHNRLYWYRQTLGQGPEFLTYFQNEAQLEKSRLLSDRFSAERPKGSFSTLEIQRTEQGDSAMYLCASIRSGRESDTQYFGPGTRLTVL.

The chain carries TRBV3-1 (or the pseudogene TRBV3-2) and TRBJ2-2; no firm D call. Germline V gene lookup returns CDR1 LGHDT and CDR2 YNNKEL (reference sequence). The CDR3 has 17 amino acids. Between the trimmed V and J ends, which lost 4 bases and 0 bases, there was a span of 15 bases. CDR3 protein: CASSPIIRLSNTGELFF. For the CDR3, the DNA is TGTGCCAGCAGCCCCATCATAAGGCTCTCGAACACCGGGGAGCTGTTTTTT.

The V and J genes are TRBV28 and TRBJ2-5, with D hard to call. V was cut by 3 bases and J by 1 base, with 9 bases left in between. The CDR3 runs to 14 residues. CDR1 and CDR2 (germline): MDHEN, SYDVKM. The CDR3 protein is CASSLPGFQETQYF. CDR3 nucleotide sequence: TGTGCCAGCAGTTTGCCCGGGTTCCAAGAGACCCAGTACTTC.